Below, one T cell receptor beta chain is given with its context. Measured with immunoSEQ multiplex PCR; TCRdb has only the in-frame clones, and not every one. Among 52,000 or so clones listed, roughly 86% were seen once. The data stem from a study of blood T cell repertoires in COVID-19. With V trimmed by 6 bases and J by 4 bases, 3 bases remained unmatched. This CDR3 region has 15 residues. Germline CDR1 MNHEY, CDR2 SVGAGI. Specimen: peripheral blood. The chain combines TRBV6-5 with TRBJ2-1, with 13 nucleotides matching TRBD2. The TCR comes from a man aged 40-49 years with COVID-19, enrolled during active disease. The CDR3 DNA sequence: TGTGCCAGCAGCTCGGGACTAGCGGGGTACAATGAGCAGTTCTTC. Translation gives CASSSGLAGYNEQFF.